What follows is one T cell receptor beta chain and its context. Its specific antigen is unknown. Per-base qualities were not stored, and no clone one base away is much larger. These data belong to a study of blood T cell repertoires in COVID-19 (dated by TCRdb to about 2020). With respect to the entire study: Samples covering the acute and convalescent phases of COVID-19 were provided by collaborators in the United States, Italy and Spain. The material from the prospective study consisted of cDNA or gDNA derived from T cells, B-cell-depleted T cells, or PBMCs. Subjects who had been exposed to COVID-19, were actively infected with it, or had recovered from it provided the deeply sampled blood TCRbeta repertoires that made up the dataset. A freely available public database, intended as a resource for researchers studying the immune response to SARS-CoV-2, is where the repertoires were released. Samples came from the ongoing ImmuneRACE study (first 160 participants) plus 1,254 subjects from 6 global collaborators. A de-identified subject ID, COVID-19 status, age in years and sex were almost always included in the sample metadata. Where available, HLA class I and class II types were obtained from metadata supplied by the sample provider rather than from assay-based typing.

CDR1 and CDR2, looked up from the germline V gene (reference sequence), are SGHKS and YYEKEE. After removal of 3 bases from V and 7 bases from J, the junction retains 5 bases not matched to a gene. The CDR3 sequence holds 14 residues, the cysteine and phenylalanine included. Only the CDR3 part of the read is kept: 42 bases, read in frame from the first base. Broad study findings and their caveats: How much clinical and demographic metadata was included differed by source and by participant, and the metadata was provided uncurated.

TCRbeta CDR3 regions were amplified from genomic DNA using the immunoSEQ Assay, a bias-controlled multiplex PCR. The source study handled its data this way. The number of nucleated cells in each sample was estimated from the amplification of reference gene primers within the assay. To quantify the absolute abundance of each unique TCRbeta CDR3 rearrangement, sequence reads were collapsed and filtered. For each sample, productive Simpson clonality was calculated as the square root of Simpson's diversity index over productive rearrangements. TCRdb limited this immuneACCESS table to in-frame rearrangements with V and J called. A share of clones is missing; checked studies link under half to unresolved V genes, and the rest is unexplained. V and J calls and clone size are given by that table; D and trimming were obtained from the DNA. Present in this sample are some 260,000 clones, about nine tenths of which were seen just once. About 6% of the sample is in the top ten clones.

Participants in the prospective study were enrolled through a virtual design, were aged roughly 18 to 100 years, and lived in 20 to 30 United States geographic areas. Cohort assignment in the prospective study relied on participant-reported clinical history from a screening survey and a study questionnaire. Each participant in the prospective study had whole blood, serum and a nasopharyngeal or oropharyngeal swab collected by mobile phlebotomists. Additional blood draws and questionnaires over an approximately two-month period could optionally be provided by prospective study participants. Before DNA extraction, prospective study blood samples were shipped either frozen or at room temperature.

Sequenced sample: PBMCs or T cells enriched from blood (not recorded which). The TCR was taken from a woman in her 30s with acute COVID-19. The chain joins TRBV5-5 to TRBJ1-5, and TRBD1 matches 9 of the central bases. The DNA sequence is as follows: TGTGCCAGCAGCTCCCCCGGGACAGGGCAGCCCCAGCATTTT. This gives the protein CASSSPGTGQPQHF. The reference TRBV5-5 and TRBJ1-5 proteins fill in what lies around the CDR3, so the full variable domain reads DAGVTQSPTHLIKTRGQQVTLRCSPISGHKSVSWYQQVLGQGPQFIFQYYEKEERGRGNFPDRFSARQFPNYSSELNVNALLLGDSALYLCASSSPGTGQPQHFGDGTRLSIL.